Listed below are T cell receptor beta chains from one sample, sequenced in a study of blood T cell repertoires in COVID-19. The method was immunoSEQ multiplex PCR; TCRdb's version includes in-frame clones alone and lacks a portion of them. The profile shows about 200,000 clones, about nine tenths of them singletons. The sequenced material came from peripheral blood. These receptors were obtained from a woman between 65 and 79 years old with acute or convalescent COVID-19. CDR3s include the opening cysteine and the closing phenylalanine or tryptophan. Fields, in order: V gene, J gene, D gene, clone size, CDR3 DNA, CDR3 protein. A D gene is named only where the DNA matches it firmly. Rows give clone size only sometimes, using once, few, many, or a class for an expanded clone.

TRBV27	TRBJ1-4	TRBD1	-	TGTGCCAGCAGTTCCACAGGGGCTCGAGAAAAACTGTTTTTT	CASSSTGAREKLFF
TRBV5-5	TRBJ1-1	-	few	TGTGCCAGCAGCTTGGGGCCAATGAACACTGAAGCTTTCTTT	CASSLGPMNTEAFF
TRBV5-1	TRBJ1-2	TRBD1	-	TGCGCCAGCAGCTATGGACAGGGCTATGGCTACACCTTC	CASSYGQGYGYTF
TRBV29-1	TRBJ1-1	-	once	TGCAGCGGTTTCGGGACTGAAGCTTTCTTT	CSGFGTEAFF
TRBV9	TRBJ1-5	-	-	TGTGCCAGCAGCGTAGATGGAGGGCAGCCCCAGCATTTT	CASSVDGGQPQHF
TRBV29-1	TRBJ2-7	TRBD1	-	TGCAGCGTGGCCGCCGGGACAGGGACCCCCTACGAGCAGTACTTC	CSVAAGTGTPYEQYF
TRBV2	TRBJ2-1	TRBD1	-	TGTGCCAGCCTTCGGGGTCGGGACAGGGGGCACAATGAGCAGTTCTTC	CASLRGRDRGHNEQFF
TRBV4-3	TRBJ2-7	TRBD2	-	TGCGCCAGCAGCCAAGAATTGGGCGGGAGTTTTTACGAGCAGTACTTC	CASSQELGGSFYEQYF
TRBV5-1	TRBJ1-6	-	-	TGCGCCAGCAGACGCGCCCGGGGTGATAATTCACCCCTCCACTTT	CASRRARGDNSPLHF
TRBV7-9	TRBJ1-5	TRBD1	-	TGTGCCAGCAGCTCGACCGGGACAGGGTCTAATCAGCCCCAGCATTTT	CASSSTGTGSNQPQHF
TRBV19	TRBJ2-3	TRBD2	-	TGTGCCAGCGGACTAGCGGGAGTCGGGGATACGCAGTATTTT	CASGLAGVGDTQYF
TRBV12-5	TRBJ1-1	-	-	TGTGCTAGTGCGGTATTCCCGGCTGAAGCTTTCTTT	CASAVFPAEAFF
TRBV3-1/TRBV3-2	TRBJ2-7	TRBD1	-	TGTGCCAGCAGCCTACAAAGGGACAGGGGCGACGAGCAGTACTTC	CASSLQRDRGDEQYF
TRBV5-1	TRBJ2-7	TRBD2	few	TGCGCCAGCAGCCCGACTAGCCTTTACGAGCAGTACTTC	CASSPTSLYEQYF
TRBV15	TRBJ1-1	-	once	TGTGCCACCAGGAGGCTCTGGGGGGGCACTGAAGCTTTCTTT	CATRRLWGGTEAFF
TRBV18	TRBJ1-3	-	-	TGTGCCAGCTCACCCGTAGCACAAGGAAACACCATATATTTT	CASSPVAQGNTIYF
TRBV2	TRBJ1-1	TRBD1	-	TGTGCCAGCATAGGGAAAGGGGGCACGGCTGAAGCTTTCTTT	CASIGKGGTAEAFF